Listed below are T cell receptor beta chains from one sample, sequenced in a study of T-cell reconstitution after alpha-beta-depleted transplantation in children. TCRdb re-analysed the PCR reads in MiXCR, keeping a single row per CDR3 protein. The sample has approximately 350,000 distinct CDR3 sequences, 16% seen once; the top ten hold approximately 44%. Sample: PBMCs, mostly from graft donor cells, taken 360 days after TCRalphabeta/CD19-depleted stem cell transplant. These receptors originate from a male patient aged 2-10 years who had a stem cell transplant for acute lymphoblastic leukemia, so the T cells may come from the graft donor. Each CDR3 is given with its conserved first and last residue. Fields, in order: V gene, clone size, D gene, J gene, CDR3 protein, CDR3 DNA. D genes are given only for firm matches. A row's size may be missing; if present it is once, few, many or a size class.

V gene: TRBV30
clone size: .
D gene: .
J gene: TRBJ1-5
CDR3 protein: CAWASTHQPQHF
CDR3 DNA: TGTGCCTGGGCCTCAACCCATCAGCCCCAGCATTTT

V gene: TRBV4-1
clone size: .
D gene: .
J gene: TRBJ2-7
CDR3 protein: CASSQAQTFYEQYF
CDR3 DNA: TGCGCCAGCAGCCAGGCACAAACTTTTTACGAGCAGTACTTC

V gene: TRBV28
clone size: .
D gene: .
J gene: TRBJ1-1
CDR3 protein: CATVTGMNTEAFF
CDR3 DNA: TGTGCCACCGTAACAGGGATGAACACTGAAGCTTTCTTT

V gene: TRBV4-1
clone size: .
D gene: TRBD2
J gene: TRBJ2-5
CDR3 protein: CASSTRTSGRAAGQETQYF
CDR3 DNA: TGCGCCAGCAGCACCCGGACTAGCGGGAGGGCCGCGGGACAAGAGACCCAGTACTTC

V gene: TRBV5-5
clone size: few
D gene: .
J gene: TRBJ2-5
CDR3 protein: CASSPTELQETQYF
CDR3 DNA: TGTGCCAGCAGCCCAACAGAGTTACAAGAGACCCAGTACTTC

V gene: TRBV9
clone size: .
D gene: .
J gene: TRBJ1-2
CDR3 protein: CASSVDGRVGYYGYTF
CDR3 DNA: TGTGCCAGCAGCGTAGACGGCAGGGTTGGTTACTATGGCTACACCTTC

V gene: TRBV4-3
clone size: .
D gene: .
J gene: TRBJ1-3
CDR3 protein: CASSQAPGGPISGNTIYF
CDR3 DNA: TGCGCCAGCAGCCAAGCACCTGGGGGGCCAATCTCTGGAAACACCATATATTTT

V gene: TRBV20-1
clone size: .
D gene: .
J gene: TRBJ2-7
CDR3 protein: CSASPTAEQYF
CDR3 DNA: TGCAGTGCTAGTCCCACGGCCGAGCAGTACTTC

V gene: TRBV9
clone size: .
D gene: .
J gene: TRBJ2-5
CDR3 protein: CASSVEPAGQATQYF
CDR3 DNA: TGTGCCAGCAGCGTAGAACCGGCAGGGCAAGCGACCCAGTACTTC

V gene: TRBV6-2/TRBV6-3
clone size: .
D gene: .
J gene: TRBJ2-1
CDR3 protein: CASSYNRPGTYVYNEQFF
CDR3 DNA: TGTGCCAGCAGTTACAATCGCCCCGGGACCTACGTCTACAATGAGCAGTTCTTC

V gene: TRBV14
clone size: .
D gene: .
J gene: TRBJ2-1
CDR3 protein: CASSYALGGRNEQFF
CDR3 DNA: TGTGCCAGCAGCTATGCTCTCGGGGGGCGCAATGAGCAGTTCTTC

V gene: TRBV20-1
clone size: few
D gene: .
J gene: TRBJ2-1
CDR3 protein: CSARARMNNEQFF
CDR3 DNA: TGCAGTGCTAGAGCACGGATGAACAATGAGCAGTTCTTC

V gene: TRBV6-2/TRBV6-3
clone size: .
D gene: TRBD2
J gene: TRBJ2-5
CDR3 protein: CASRETSGKETQYF
CDR3 DNA: TGTGCCAGCAGGGAGACTAGCGGGAAGGAGACCCAGTACTTC

V gene: TRBV12-3/TRBV12-4
clone size: many
D gene: TRBD2
J gene: TRBJ2-2
CDR3 protein: CASSLAGSGSISGELFF
CDR3 DNA: TGTGCCAGCAGTTTAGCGGGGAGCGGGAGTATTTCCGGGGAGCTGTTTTTT

V gene: TRBV4-3
clone size: .
D gene: .
J gene: TRBJ2-1
CDR3 protein: CASSQDRVAIYNEQFF
CDR3 DNA: TGCGCCAGCAGCCAAGATCGGGTAGCGATATACAATGAGCAGTTCTTC

V gene: TRBV4-3
clone size: .
D gene: .
J gene: TRBJ2-4
CDR3 protein: CASSQDLGNIQYF
CDR3 DNA: TGCGCCAGCAGCCAAGATCTCGGGAACATTCAGTACTTC

V gene: TRBV7-6
clone size: many
D gene: .
J gene: TRBJ2-5
CDR3 protein: CASSFSEGTQYF
CDR3 DNA: TGTGCCAGCAGCTTTTCAGAGGGGACCCAGTACTTC

V gene: TRBV21-1
clone size: .
D gene: .
J gene: TRBJ2-7
CDR3 protein: CASSKEGGEQYF
CDR3 DNA: TGTGCCAGCAGCAAGGAAGGTGGCGAGCAGTACTTC

V gene: TRBV18
clone size: .
D gene: TRBD1
J gene: TRBJ2-6
CDR3 protein: CASSPRTGEANVLTF
CDR3 DNA: TGTGCCAGCTCACCACGGACAGGTGAGGCCAACGTCCTGACTTTC

V gene: TRBV20-1
clone size: many
D gene: .
J gene: TRBJ2-7
CDR3 protein: CSPIGPGNYEQYF
CDR3 DNA: TGCAGTCCAATCGGCCCCGGGAACTACGAGCAGTACTTC

V gene: TRBV28
clone size: many
D gene: TRBD1
J gene: TRBJ2-7
CDR3 protein: CASSLVGTGGREQYF
CDR3 DNA: TGTGCCAGCAGTTTAGTGGGGACAGGGGGGCGCGAGCAGTACTTC

V gene: TRBV5-1
clone size: .
D gene: .
J gene: TRBJ2-7
CDR3 protein: CASSSHSSPYEQYF
CDR3 DNA: TGCGCCAGCAGCTCCCACAGTTCCCCCTACGAGCAGTACTTC

V gene: TRBV20-1
clone size: .
D gene: .
J gene: TRBJ1-1
CDR3 protein: CSARKDPYMNTEAFF
CDR3 DNA: TGCAGTGCTAGAAAGGACCCCTACATGAACACTGAAGCTTTCTTT

V gene: TRBV5-6
clone size: .
D gene: .
J gene: TRBJ1-5
CDR3 protein: CASSSWMQNNQPQHF
CDR3 DNA: TGTGCCAGCAGCTCGTGGATGCAGAACAATCAGCCCCAGCATTTT

V gene: TRBV6-2/TRBV6-3
clone size: few
D gene: TRBD2
J gene: TRBJ2-2
CDR3 protein: CASSYSSAGELGGAGELFF
CDR3 DNA: TGTGCCAGCAGTTACAGTAGCGCGGGAGAGCTGGGAGGCGCCGGGGAGCTGTTTTTT

V gene: TRBV3-1
clone size: .
D gene: TRBD2
J gene: TRBJ2-5
CDR3 protein: CASSQPRAGGETQYF
CDR3 DNA: TGTGCCAGCAGCCAACCCCGCGCGGGAGGAGAGACCCAGTACTTC

V gene: TRBV6-2/TRBV6-3
clone size: .
D gene: .
J gene: TRBJ2-7
CDR3 protein: CASSYEGREQYF
CDR3 DNA: TGTGCCAGCAGTTACGAGGGGAGGGAGCAGTACTTC

V gene: TRBV29-1
clone size: .
D gene: TRBD1
J gene: TRBJ1-2
CDR3 protein: CSVGSPYTGDDYGYTF
CDR3 DNA: TGCAGCGTTGGGAGCCCCTACACAGGGGACGACTATGGCTACACCTTC

V gene: TRBV6-5
clone size: few
D gene: .
J gene: TRBJ2-3
CDR3 protein: CASSYTGSDTQYF
CDR3 DNA: TGTGCCAGCAGTTATACAGGGTCAGATACGCAGTATTTT

V gene: TRBV18
clone size: .
D gene: .
J gene: TRBJ2-4
CDR3 protein: CASSPLGGAEGNIQYF
CDR3 DNA: TGTGCCAGCTCACCACTTGGTGGCGCCGAGGGAAACATTCAGTACTTC

V gene: TRBV5-1
clone size: .
D gene: .
J gene: TRBJ2-5
CDR3 protein: CASSLAGTPIQETQYF
CDR3 DNA: TGCGCCAGCAGCTTGGCCGGGACTCCCATACAAGAGACCCAGTACTTC

V gene: TRBV20-1
clone size: .
D gene: TRBD2
J gene: TRBJ2-1
CDR3 protein: CSATTSGSWNEQFF
CDR3 DNA: TGCAGTGCTACTACTAGCGGGAGTTGGAATGAGCAGTTCTTC

V gene: TRBV12-3/TRBV12-4
clone size: many
D gene: .
J gene: TRBJ2-5
CDR3 protein: CASSRGVSAQETQYF
CDR3 DNA: TGTGCCAGCAGCAGAGGAGTGTCCGCCCAGGAGACCCAGTACTTC

V gene: TRBV12-3/TRBV12-4
clone size: .
D gene: TRBD2
J gene: TRBJ2-7
CDR3 protein: CASSLAAGGLYEQYF
CDR3 DNA: TGTGCCAGCAGTTTAGCGGCGGGAGGCCTCTACGAGCAGTACTTC

V gene: TRBV9
clone size: .
D gene: .
J gene: TRBJ2-1
CDR3 protein: CASGKVEVGEQFF
CDR3 DNA: TGTGCCAGCGGAAAGGTGGAGGTGGGTGAGCAGTTCTTC

V gene: TRBV7-6
clone size: .
D gene: .
J gene: TRBJ2-6
CDR3 protein: CASSLAVYSGANVLTF
CDR3 DNA: TGTGCCAGCAGCTTAGCAGTATACTCTGGGGCCAACGTCCTGACTTTC

V gene: TRBV11-2
clone size: many
D gene: .
J gene: TRBJ2-1
CDR3 protein: CASSLVGRAGWDEQFF
CDR3 DNA: TGTGCCAGCAGCTTAGTGGGCAGGGCAGGATGGGATGAGCAGTTCTTC

V gene: TRBV12-3/TRBV12-4
clone size: few
D gene: .
J gene: TRBJ1-5
CDR3 protein: CASSFGGSPNQPQHF
CDR3 DNA: TGTGCCAGCAGTTTTGGGGGCAGCCCGAATCAGCCCCAGCATTTT

V gene: TRBV7-8
clone size: .
D gene: .
J gene: TRBJ2-1
CDR3 protein: CAISSRGSSSYNEQFF
CDR3 DNA: TGTGCCATCAGTTCCCGGGGGTCGAGCTCCTACAATGAGCAGTTCTTC

V gene: TRBV2
clone size: .
D gene: .
J gene: TRBJ1-6
CDR3 protein: CASAGIPSPLHF
CDR3 DNA: TGTGCCAGCGCAGGGATTCCGAGCCCCCTCCACTTT